A selection of T cell receptor beta chains follows, all from one sample in a study of T cell repertoires in cytomegalovirus infection. What these receptors recognize is not known. TCRdb processed the reads anew with MiXCR; each CDR3 protein has one entry. The data hold around 58,000 distinct CDR3 sequences, with just over 20% observed a single time. Sequencing used CD8+ T cells from cultured PBMCs, obtained from culture after CMV antigen stimulation. The receptors were sampled from a human donor in good health (CMV status not recorded). Some clones in this sample may be carry-over from other donors' samples. Both conserved end residues are part of each CDR3. Part of the rows lack a size; the others show once, few, many or a class for expanded clones.

v_gene	j_gene	abundance	CDR3aa
TRBV7-2	TRBJ1-5	few	CASSLVGGGQPQHF
TRBV7-2	TRBJ2-3	few	CASSFSEGASDTQYF
TRBV7-8	TRBJ2-2	NA	CASFSGNTGELFF
TRBV7-2	TRBJ2-7	NA	CASSWVSGGEREQYF
TRBV18	TRBJ2-5	NA	CASSPIRGRQETQYF
TRBV18	TRBJ1-5	NA	CASSPHSDQPQHF
TRBV7-6	TRBJ2-3	NA	CASSRPGGIADTQYF
TRBV4-1	TRBJ2-3	few	CASSPVPRETDTQYF
TRBV7-6	TRBJ2-2	NA	CASSGDGGIAGELFF
TRBV6-4	TRBJ2-2	NA	CASSDSTSTGELFF
TRBV4-2	TRBJ1-1	NA	CASSQVGGANTEAFF
TRBV19	TRBJ1-1	NA	CASSIGQGNTEAFF
TRBV5-1	TRBJ1-4	NA	CASSLAGQAEKLFF
TRBV5-8	TRBJ2-7	NA	CASSLGRDRAWEQYF
TRBV12-3/TRBV12-4	TRBJ1-1	NA	CASSTGLQAFF
TRBV2	TRBJ2-4	few	CASSTEQGAKNIQYF
TRBV7-6	TRBJ2-1	NA	CASSLAGGSWEQFF
TRBV30	TRBJ1-3	few	CAWRGIPGRDTIYF
TRBV12-3/TRBV12-4	TRBJ1-2	NA	CASSLGSLAIGYGYTF
TRBV7-9	TRBJ2-3	NA	CASSLTGTAVTDTQYF
TRBV7-9	TRBJ2-7	few	CASSPSGTGSYEQYF
TRBV27	TRBJ2-7	few	CASSKGSRSYEQYF
TRBV12-3/TRBV12-4	TRBJ2-1	few	CASSFGSGGHNEQFF
TRBV6-1	TRBJ2-7	NA	CASSEELGGIQYEQYF
TRBV11-2	TRBJ1-2	NA	CASSWDRAAHGYTF
TRBV12-3/TRBV12-4	TRBJ2-7	NA	CASSFRGDEQYF
TRBV7-9	TRBJ2-7	few	CASSSPGGPYEQYF
TRBV28	TRBJ2-1	NA	CASSPDGYNEQFF
TRBV7-9	TRBJ1-1	NA	CASSTVTEAFF
TRBV5-5	TRBJ2-1	few	CASSSLADYNEQFF
TRBV4-1	TRBJ1-3	NA	CASSHGTTGGKSGNTIYF
TRBV9	TRBJ1-4	few	CASSARTGVGEKLFF
TRBV7-9	TRBJ1-4	few	CASSVNEKLFF
TRBV7-6	TRBJ1-1	few	CASSVDRLNTEAFF
TRBV6-2/TRBV6-3	TRBJ2-7	NA	CATSQGYEQYF
TRBV4-3	TRBJ1-4	NA	CASSLYREDSTNEKLFF
TRBV4-2	TRBJ1-2	few	CASSQDDGTGNGYTF
TRBV7-9	TRBJ1-1	NA	CASSRVAGNTEAFF
TRBV11-1	TRBJ1-2	NA	CASSPQNTAGYTF
TRBV12-3/TRBV12-4	TRBJ1-2	NA	CASSKGTNYGYTF
TRBV15	TRBJ2-1	few	CATSRDPARDRGGYEQFF